The rows below give T cell receptor beta chains drawn from one sample of a study of post-analysis software for immune sequencing data. TCRdb recomputed calls from the PCR reads with MiXCR, one row per CDR3 protein. The repertoire holds approximately 460,000 distinct CDR3 sequences, with roughly 45% as singletons. Sample: blood. The receptors come from a girl between 5 and 17 years old with multiple sclerosis. Each CDR3 is given without its conserved first and last residue. The order of the fields is V gene, J gene, CDR3 protein.

TRBV27	TRBJ2-7	ASEGPSYEQY
TRBV24-1	TRBJ2-1	ATSDLRLAGSDEQF
TRBV5-1	TRBJ1-1	ASDWTGGRNTEAF
TRBV6-1	TRBJ1-5	ASSEQGRLQPQH
TRBV20-1	TRBJ2-1	SATSSGVSYNEQF
TRBV6-6	TRBJ2-3	ASSLLEAITDTQY
TRBV6-5	TRBJ1-2	ASSLNPGEGGIYGYT
TRBV7-2	TRBJ1-4	ASSLRQGKLEKLF
TRBV20-1	TRBJ1-2	SARPGQHGYT
TRBV7-2	TRBJ2-7	ASSSIADYEQY
TRBV10-3	TRBJ2-1	AIKGSGGLEQF
TRBV5-1	TRBJ2-7	ASSLASEEQY
TRBV5-1	TRBJ2-1	ASMASGYNEQF
TRBV29-1	TRBJ2-7	SAKGGGHEQY
TRBV29-1	TRBJ2-3	SARTDTDTQY
TRBV6-1	TRBJ1-2	ASRQGQLNYGYT
TRBV10-3	.	AISDRAEGYNEQY
TRBV20-1	TRBJ2-7	SAQRLAGVGIQEAQY
TRBV28	TRBJ1-5	ASGEGRQPQH
TRBV12-3/TRBV12-4	TRBJ1-4	ASSIGSLNEKLF
TRBV7-2	TRBJ2-3	ASRKGTDTQY
TRBV25-1	TRBJ1-1	ASSDPGQGNTEAF
TRBV20-1	TRBJ2-2	SALTSGRFPGELF
TRBV12-3/TRBV12-4	TRBJ2-7	ASSSRTGAFYEQY
TRBV27	TRBJ1-1	ASKGPTNTEAF
TRBV7-3	TRBJ2-3	ASSPGLPTDTQY
TRBV21-1	TRBJ2-7	ASSKETPVGSYEQY